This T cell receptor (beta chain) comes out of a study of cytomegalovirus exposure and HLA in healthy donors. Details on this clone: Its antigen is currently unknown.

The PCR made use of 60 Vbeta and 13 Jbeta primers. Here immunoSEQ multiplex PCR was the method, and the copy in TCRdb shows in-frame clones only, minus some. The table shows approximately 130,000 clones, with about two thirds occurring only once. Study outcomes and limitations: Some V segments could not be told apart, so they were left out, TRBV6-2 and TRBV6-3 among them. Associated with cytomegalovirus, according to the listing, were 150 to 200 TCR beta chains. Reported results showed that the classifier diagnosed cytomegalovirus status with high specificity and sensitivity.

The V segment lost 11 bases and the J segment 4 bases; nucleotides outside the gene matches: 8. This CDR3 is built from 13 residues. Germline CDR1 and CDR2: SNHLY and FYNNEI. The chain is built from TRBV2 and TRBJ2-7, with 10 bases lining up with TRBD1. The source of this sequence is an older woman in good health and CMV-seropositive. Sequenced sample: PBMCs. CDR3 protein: CAGTGTGAYEQYF. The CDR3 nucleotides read TGTGCCGGCACCGGGACAGGGGCTTACGAGCAGTACTTC.